These 19 T cell receptor beta chains came from one sample sequenced in a study of T cell responses to AZD1222 COVID-19 vaccine. Produced via immunoSEQ multiplex PCR; TCRdb's table is partial and in-frame only. The table lists over 120,000 clones, approximately 85% of them singletons. The sequencing here drew on peripheral blood, taken on day 0 of AZD1222 vaccination. All receptors come from an adult in good health.

This clone has a single count. The gene calls are TRBV3-1 (or the pseudogene TRBV3-2) and TRBJ1-1; TRBD1 is a possible D gene (6 bases). Looked up from germline, CDR1 is LGHDT and CDR2 is YNNKEL (reference sequence). Trimming removed 2 bases at V and 6 bases at J, with 10 bases between. This CDR3 spans 13 amino acids. The chain's CDR3 is CASSQLRTAEAFF. The CDR3 region has the DNA TGTGCCAGCAGCCAATTACGGACAGCTGAAGCTTTCTTT.

This clone was seen more than once but under ten times. The chain uses TRBV5-4 and TRBJ2-7; 7 nucleotides line up with TRBD2. This CDR3 contains 15 residues. CDR1 and CDR2 (germline): SGHNT, YYREEE (reference sequence). Trimming removed 5 bases from V and 2 bases from J; junction bases left unmatched: 10. Written as DNA, the CDR3 is TGTGCCAGCAGTCTCCGGGACTATCCTACCTACGAGCAGTACTTC. Protein sequence: CASSLRDYPTYEQYF. The entire variable domain, with the rest obtained from reference TRBV5-4 and TRBJ2-7, is as follows: ETGVTQSPTHLIKTRGQQVTLRCSSQSGHNTVSWYQQALGQGPQFIFQYYREEENGRGNFPPRFSGLQFPNYSSELNVNALELDDSALYLCASSLRDYPTYEQYFGPGTRLTVT.

This chain joins TRBV28 and TRBJ1-3, with 7 bases aligning to TRBD1. Germline CDR1 MDHEN, CDR2 SYDVKM. V lost 5 bases to trimming and J lost 0 bases; unmatched junction nucleotides: 10. The CDR3 covers 17 residues. The CDR3 loop is CASSVTGNPPSGNTIYF. CDR3 sequence (DNA): TGTGCCAGCAGTGTGACAGGGAATCCCCCCTCTGGAAACACCATATATTTT.

Of note for this clone: No DNA is shown, since the ends of the CDR3 on it are uncertain; the CDR3 is the one TCRdb lists. The chain links TRBV27 to TRBJ1-1. The CDR3 is 13 residues long, counting both termini. Germline V lookup: CDR1 MNHEY, CDR2 SMNVEV (reference sequence). CDR3 sequence reads: CASSLFLYAEAFF.

The rearrangement links TRBV9 to TRBJ2-3, with 10 bases identical to TRBD2. V was pared by 2 bases and J by 2 bases, with 5 bases of the junction left unmatched. The germline V gene encodes CDR1 SGDLS and CDR2 YYNGEE. This CDR3 region has 16 residues. This CDR3 is CASSVLAGGSTDTQYF. In DNA, the CDR3 is TGTGCCAGCAGCGTCTTAGCGGGGGGTTCCACAGATACGCAGTATTTT.

This clone showed up just a few times. This chain uses TRBV5-1 with TRBJ2-1; the D gene could be TRBD1 or TRBD2 (7 bases each). This CDR3 comprises 20 residues. Between the trimmed V and J ends, which lost 2 bases and 0 bases, there was a span of 24 bases. Germline CDR1 SGHRS, CDR2 YFSETQ. The CDR3 protein is CASSLRGGQASGGSYNEQFF. CDR3 coding DNA: TGCGCCAGCAGCTTACGGGGAGGACAGGCTTCGGGGGGCTCCTACAATGAGCAGTTCTTC.

This chain joins TRBV7-9 and TRBJ1-2; D unclear. CDR3 size: 13 residues. V lost 2 bases and J lost 3, with 7 bases in between. The germline V gene has CDR1 SEHNR and CDR2 FQNEAQ (reference sequence). The CDR3 bases are TGTGCCAGCAGCTTACAGGACTACTATGGCTACACCTTC. Translated, it gives CASSLQDYYGYTF.

The V call is TRBV3-1 (or the pseudogene TRBV3-2), the J call TRBJ2-7; D may be TRBD2 (5 bases). The V and J ends lost 3 bases and 0 bases respectively, with 12 bases between them. The CDR3 consists of 15 residues. CDR1 is LGHDT and CDR2 is YNNKEL in the germline V gene (reference sequence). The CDR3 DNA is TGTGCCAGCAGCCACCCGCGGAGCGGCTCCTACGAGCAGTACTTC. Amino acid sequence: CASSHPRSGSYEQYF.

This rearrangement joins TRBV18 to TRBJ1-2; D uncertain. Trimming took 2 bases from V and 1 from J, leaving 23 bases between them. Germline CDR1 and CDR2: KGHSH and LQKENI. This CDR3 has 19 residues. CDR3 sequence reads: CASSPVSGVILERNYGYTF. Here the CDR3 DNA reads TGTGCCAGCTCACCAGTATCTGGAGTAATTTTAGAACGTAACTATGGCTACACCTTC. Full variable domain (remainder filled in from reference TRBV18 and TRBJ1-2): NAGVMQNPRHLVRRRGQEARLRCSPMKGHSHVYWYRQLPEEGLKFMVYLQKENIIDESGMPKERFSAEFPKEGPSILRIQQVVRGDSAAYFCASSPVSGVILERNYGYTFGSGTRLTVV.

V gene TRBV18 combines with J gene TRBJ2-7; D could derive from TRBD1 or TRBD2 (6 bases each). Germline loops: CDR1 KGHSH, CDR2 LQKENI. CDR3 length: 16 amino acids. Trimming removed 3 bases at V and 5 bases at J, with 20 bases between. The CDR3 DNA reads TGTGCCAGCTCACCCGTGCCTGGAGGGGACAAGGACGAGCAGTACTTC. Encoded protein: CASSPVPGGDKDEQYF.

V gene TRBV10-3 combines with J gene TRBJ1-2, with D perhaps matching TRBD1 (5 bases). Germline CDR1 reads ENHRY; CDR2 reads SYGVKD. The CDR3 covers 16 residues. The ends were cut back, 3 bases at V and 6 bases at J, with 20 bases in the middle. CDR3 nucleotides: TGTGCCATCAGTGAAGGGAAAGACGGATGGGGGAATGGCTACACCTTC. It encodes CAISEGKDGWGNGYTF.

The chain employs TRBV27 and TRBJ2-1, with 8 bases lining up with TRBD2. The V segment lost 7 bases and the J segment 0 bases; nucleotides outside the gene matches: 5. This CDR3 spans 15 amino acids. Germline CDR1 reads MNHEY; CDR2 reads SMNVEV (reference sequence). The CDR3 sequence is CASTAGTSSYNEQFF. CDR3 nucleotide sequence: TGTGCCAGCACCGCCGGGACTAGCTCCTACAATGAGCAGTTCTTC.

This chain links TRBV5-1 with TRBJ2-2, with 7 nucleotides matching TRBD2. Germline assignment: CDR1 SGHRS and CDR2 YFSETQ. J gave up 4 bases and V 6 bases, and 15 bases lay outside the gene matches. The CDR3 consists of 17 residues. The CDR3 protein is CASTLAPGGGTTGELFF. DNA for the CDR3: TGCGCCAGCACCTTAGCTCCGGGGGGAGGTACCACCGGGGAGCTGTTTTTT. The full variable domain, rest sourced from reference TRBV5-1 and TRBJ2-2, is KAGVTQTPRYLIKTRGQQVTLSCSPISGHRSVSWYQQTPGQGLQFLFEYFSETQRNKGNFPGRFSGRQFSNSRSEMNVSTLELGDSALYLCASTLAPGGGTTGELFFGEGSRLTVL.

The rearrangement links TRBV28 to TRBJ1-5, with 8 bases aligning to TRBD1. The CDR3 has 16 residues. In germline, CDR1 is MDHEN, CDR2 SYDVKM. V was clipped by 4 bases and J by 3 bases; unmatched bases: 8. The CDR3 coding sequence is TGTGCCAGCAGTTATTGGGCAGGGGGCGCCAATCAGCCCCAGCATTTT. It translates to CASSYWAGGANQPQHF.

The chain employs TRBV3-1 (or the pseudogene TRBV3-2) and TRBJ1-1; tentatively, D is TRBD1 (6 bases). The CDR3 extends over 15 amino acids. The germline V gene encodes CDR1 LGHDT and CDR2 YNNKEL (reference sequence). The V and J ends lost 8 bases and 0 bases respectively, with 16 bases between them. CDR3 amino acids: CASGRAGGLNTEAFF. The DNA of the CDR3 is TGTGCCAGCGGGAGAGCCGGGGGCTTGAACACTGAAGCTTTCTTT.

The V and J genes are TRBV13 and TRBJ1-5; unclear D gene. The length of the CDR3 is 15 residues. Germline V gives CDR1 PRHDT, CDR2 FYEKMQ (reference sequence). V shed 1 base and J shed 2 bases, with 9 bases lying between them. CDR3 sequence: CASSLAGLGNQPQHF. For the CDR3, the DNA is TGTGCCAGCAGCTTAGCCGGACTGGGCAATCAGCCCCAGCATTTT.

The chain recombines TRBV6-2 or TRBV6-3 with TRBJ2-2; 10 nucleotides line up with TRBD2. The V gene end was trimmed by 0 bases and the J gene end by 2 bases; junction bases not matched to a gene: 3. The CDR3 spans 17 residues. The V gene's germline CDR1 is MNHEY and CDR2 SVGEGT. CDR3 sequence (DNA): TGTGCCAGCAGTTACTCAGGGACTAGCGCCAACACCGGGGAGCTGTTTTTT. This codes for CASSYSGTSANTGELFF.

The chain links TRBV6-5 to TRBJ2-2; 13 positions match TRBD2. V trimming: 6 bases; J trimming: 6 bases; junction bases outside the gene matches: 4. This CDR3 is built from 15 residues. Germline V CDR1 and CDR2: MNHEY, SVGAGI. This chain's CDR3 is CASSPLAGGPGELFF. CDR3 coding DNA: TGTGCCAGCAGCCCACTAGCGGGAGGGCCCGGGGAGCTGTTTTTT.

V usage is TRBV19 and J usage is TRBJ1-1; 10 nucleotides align to TRBD1. The germline V gene encodes CDR1 LNHDA and CDR2 SQIVND (reference sequence). There are 14 residues in the CDR3. Trimming cost V 9 bases and J 4 bases; bases outside gene matches: 8. CDR3 DNA: TGTGCCAGCATGACAGGGGGCGAGCGCACTGAAGCTTTCTTT. This translates into CASMTGGERTEAFF.